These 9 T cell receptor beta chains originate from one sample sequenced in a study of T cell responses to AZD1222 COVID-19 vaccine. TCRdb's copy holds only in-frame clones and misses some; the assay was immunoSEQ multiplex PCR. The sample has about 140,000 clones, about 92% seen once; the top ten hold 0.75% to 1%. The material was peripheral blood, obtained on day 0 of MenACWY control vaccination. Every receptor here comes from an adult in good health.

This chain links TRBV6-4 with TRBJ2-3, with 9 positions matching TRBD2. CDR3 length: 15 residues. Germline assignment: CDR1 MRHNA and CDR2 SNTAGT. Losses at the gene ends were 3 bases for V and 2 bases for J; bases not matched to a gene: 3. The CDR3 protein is CASSDSGSPTDTQYF. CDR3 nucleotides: TGTGCCAGCAGTGATAGCGGGAGCCCCACAGATACGCAGTATTTT.

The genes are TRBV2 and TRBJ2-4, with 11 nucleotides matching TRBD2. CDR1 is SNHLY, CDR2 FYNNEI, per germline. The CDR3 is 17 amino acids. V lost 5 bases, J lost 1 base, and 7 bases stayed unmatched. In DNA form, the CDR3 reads TGTGCCAGCAGTCGCAAACTAGCGGGAGTCGCCAAAAACATTCAGTACTTC. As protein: CASSRKLAGVAKNIQYF.

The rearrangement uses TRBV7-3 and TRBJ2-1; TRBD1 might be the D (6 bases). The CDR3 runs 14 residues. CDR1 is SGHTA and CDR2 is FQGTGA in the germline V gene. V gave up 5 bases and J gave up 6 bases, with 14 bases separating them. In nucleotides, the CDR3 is TGTGCCAGCAGCCAAGCAGGGGCGAGCAATGAGCAGTTCTTC. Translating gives CASSQAGASNEQFF.

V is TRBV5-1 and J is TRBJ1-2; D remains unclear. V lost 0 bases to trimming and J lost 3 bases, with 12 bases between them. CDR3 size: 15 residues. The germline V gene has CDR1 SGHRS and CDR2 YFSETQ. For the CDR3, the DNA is TGCGCCAGCAGCTTGGGGGAGCCAAAGGACTATGGCTACACCTTC. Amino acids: CASSLGEPKDYGYTF.

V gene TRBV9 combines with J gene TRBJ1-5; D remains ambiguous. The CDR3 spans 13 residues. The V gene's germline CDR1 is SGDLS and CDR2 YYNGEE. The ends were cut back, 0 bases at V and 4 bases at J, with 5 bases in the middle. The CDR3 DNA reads TGTGCCAGCAGCGTAGATCTTAATCAGCCCCAGCATTTT. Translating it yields CASSVDLNQPQHF. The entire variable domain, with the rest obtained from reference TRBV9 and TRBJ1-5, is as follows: DSGVTQTPKHLITATGQRVTLRCSPRSGDLSVYWYQQSLDQGLQFLIQYYNGEERAKGNILERFSAQQFPDLHSELNLSSLELGDSALYFCASSVDLNQPQHFGDGTRLSIL.

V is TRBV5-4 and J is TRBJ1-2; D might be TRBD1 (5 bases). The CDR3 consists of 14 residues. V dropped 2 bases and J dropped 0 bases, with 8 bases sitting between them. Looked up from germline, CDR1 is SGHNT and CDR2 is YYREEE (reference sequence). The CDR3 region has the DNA TGTGCCAGCAGCTTTGCGGGGGCTAACTATGGCTACACCTTC. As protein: CASSFAGANYGYTF.

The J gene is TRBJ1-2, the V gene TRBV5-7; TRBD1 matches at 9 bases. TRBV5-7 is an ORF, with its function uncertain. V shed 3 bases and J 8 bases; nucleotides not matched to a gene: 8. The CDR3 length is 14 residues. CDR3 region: CASSSGQGPRGYTF. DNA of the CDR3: TGTGCCAGCAGCTCGGGACAGGGACCCCGGGGCTACACCTTC.

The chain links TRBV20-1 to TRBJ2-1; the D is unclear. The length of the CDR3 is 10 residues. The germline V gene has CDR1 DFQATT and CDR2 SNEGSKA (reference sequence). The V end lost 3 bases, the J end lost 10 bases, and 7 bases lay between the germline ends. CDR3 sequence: CSARRGEQFF. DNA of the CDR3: TGCAGTGCTAGGCGAGGAGAGCAGTTCTTC.

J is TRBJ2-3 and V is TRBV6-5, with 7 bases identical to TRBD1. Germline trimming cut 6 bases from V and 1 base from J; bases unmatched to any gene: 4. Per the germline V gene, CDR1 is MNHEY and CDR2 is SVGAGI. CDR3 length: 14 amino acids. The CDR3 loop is CASRATGRTDTQYF. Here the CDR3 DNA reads TGTGCCAGCAGGGCGACAGGGCGCACAGATACGCAGTATTTT.